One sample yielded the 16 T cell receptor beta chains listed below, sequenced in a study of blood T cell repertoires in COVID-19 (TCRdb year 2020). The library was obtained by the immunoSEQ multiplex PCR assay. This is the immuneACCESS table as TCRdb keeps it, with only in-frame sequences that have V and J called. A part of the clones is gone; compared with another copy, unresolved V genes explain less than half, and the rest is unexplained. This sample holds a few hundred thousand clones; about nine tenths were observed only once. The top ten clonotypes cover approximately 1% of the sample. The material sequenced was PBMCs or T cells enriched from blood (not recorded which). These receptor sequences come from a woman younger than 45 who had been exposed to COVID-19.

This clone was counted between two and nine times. For the CDR3, the DNA is TGTGCCAGCAGTGACGGGGGGGGCTACGAGCAGTACTTC. This codes for CASSDGGGYEQYF. V and J are TRBV6-1 and TRBJ2-7, with TRBD2 identical over 8 bases. J was trimmed by 3 bases and V by 3 bases; bases with no gene match: 1. This CDR3 is built from 13 residues. Germline V lookup: CDR1 MNHNS, CDR2 SASEGT.

CDR3 sequence (DNA): TGTGCCAGCAGCCCGAAGGGAGGGTTTTTTTCAGATACGCAGTATTTT. Protein product: CASSPKGGFFSDTQYF. The chain couples TRBV11-3 to TRBJ2-3; 7 bases align to TRBD2. The CDR3 has 16 residues. The J segment lost 4 bases and the V segment lost 5 bases, leaving 12 bases of the junction unmatched. Germline V gene data show CDR1 as SGHNT and CDR2 as YENEEA.

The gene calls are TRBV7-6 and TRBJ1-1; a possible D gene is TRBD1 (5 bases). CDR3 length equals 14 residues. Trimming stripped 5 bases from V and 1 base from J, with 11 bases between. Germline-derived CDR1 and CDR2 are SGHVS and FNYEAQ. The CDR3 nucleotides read TGTGCCAGCAGCCCGACAGTATCGAACACTGAAGCTTTCTTT. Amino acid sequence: CASSPTVSNTEAFF.

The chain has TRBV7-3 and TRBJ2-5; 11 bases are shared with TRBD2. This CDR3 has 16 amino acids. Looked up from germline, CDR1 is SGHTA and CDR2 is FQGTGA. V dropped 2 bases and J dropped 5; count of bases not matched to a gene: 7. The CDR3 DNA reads TGTGCCAGCAGCTTATTTGTAGCGGGAGGGGGTGAGACCCAGTACTTC. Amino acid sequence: CASSLFVAGGGETQYF.

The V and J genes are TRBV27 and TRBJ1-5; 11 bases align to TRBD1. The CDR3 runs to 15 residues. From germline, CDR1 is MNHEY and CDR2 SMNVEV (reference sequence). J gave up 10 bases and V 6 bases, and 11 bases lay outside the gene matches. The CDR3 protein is CASRPPGTGGSPQHF. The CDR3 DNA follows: TGTGCCAGCAGACCCCCCGGGACAGGGGGTTCTCCCCAGCATTTT.

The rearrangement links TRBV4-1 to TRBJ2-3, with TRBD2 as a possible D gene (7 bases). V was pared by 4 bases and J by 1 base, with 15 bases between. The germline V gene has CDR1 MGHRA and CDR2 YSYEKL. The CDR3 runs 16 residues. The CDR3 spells CASSLQGLAGTDTQYF. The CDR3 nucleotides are TGCGCCAGCAGCCTCCAGGGGCTAGCGGGCACAGATACGCAGTATTTT.

CDR3 region: CASSPPGTSGYEQYF. The CDR3 DNA reads as TGTGCCAGCAGTCCTCCCGGGACTAGCGGGTACGAGCAGTACTTC. The chain carries TRBV28 and TRBJ2-7, with 12 bases identical to TRBD2. Per the germline V gene, CDR1 is MDHEN and CDR2 is SYDVKM. The CDR3 is 15 residues long. The J segment lost 4 bases and the V segment lost 5 bases, leaving 6 bases of the junction unmatched.

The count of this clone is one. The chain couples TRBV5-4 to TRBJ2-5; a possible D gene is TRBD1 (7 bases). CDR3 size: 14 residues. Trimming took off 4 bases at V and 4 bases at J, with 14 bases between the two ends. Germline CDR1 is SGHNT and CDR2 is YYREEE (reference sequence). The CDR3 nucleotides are TGTGCCAGCAGCGAGTCAGGGGGGACAGAGACCCAGTACTTC. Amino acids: CASSESGGTETQYF.

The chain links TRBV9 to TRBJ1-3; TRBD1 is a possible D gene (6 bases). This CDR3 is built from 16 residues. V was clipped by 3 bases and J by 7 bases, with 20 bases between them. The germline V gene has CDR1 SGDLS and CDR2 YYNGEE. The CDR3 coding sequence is TGTGCCAGCAGCGCTTTAGGGACACCAATCCGGAACACCATATATTTT. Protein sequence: CASSALGTPIRNTIYF.

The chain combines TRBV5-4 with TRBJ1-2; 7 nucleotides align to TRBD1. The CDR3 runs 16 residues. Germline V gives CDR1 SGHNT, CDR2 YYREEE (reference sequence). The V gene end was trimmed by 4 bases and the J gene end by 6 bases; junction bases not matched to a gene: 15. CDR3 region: CASSPRGVRGVNGYTF. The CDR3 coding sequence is TGTGCCAGCAGCCCGAGAGGTGTCAGGGGGGTCAATGGCTACACCTTC.

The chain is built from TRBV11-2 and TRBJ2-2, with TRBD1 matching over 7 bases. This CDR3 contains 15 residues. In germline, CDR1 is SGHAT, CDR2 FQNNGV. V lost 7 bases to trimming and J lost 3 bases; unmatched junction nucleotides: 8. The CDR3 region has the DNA TGTGCCAGCACCCGGGGACAGCCAGACACCGGGGAGCTGTTTTTT. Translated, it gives CASTRGQPDTGELFF. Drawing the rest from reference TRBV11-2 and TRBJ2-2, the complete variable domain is EAGVAQSPRYKIIEKRQSVAFWCNPISGHATLYWYQQILGQGPKLLIQFQNNGVVDDSQLPKDRFSAERLKGVDSTLKIQPAKLEDSAVYLCASTRGQPDTGELFFGEGSRLTVL.

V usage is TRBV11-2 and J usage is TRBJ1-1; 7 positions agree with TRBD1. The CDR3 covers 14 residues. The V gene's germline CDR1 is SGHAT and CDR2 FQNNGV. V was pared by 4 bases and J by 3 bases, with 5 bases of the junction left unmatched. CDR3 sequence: CASSSRDRHTEAFF. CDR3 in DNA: TGTGCCAGCAGCTCCCGGGACAGACACACTGAAGCTTTCTTT.

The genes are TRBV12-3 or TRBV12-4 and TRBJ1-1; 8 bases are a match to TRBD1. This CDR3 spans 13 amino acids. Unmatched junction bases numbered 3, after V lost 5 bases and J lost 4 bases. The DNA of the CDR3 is TGTGCCAGCAGTGGGACAGGTTTCACTGAAGCTTTCTTT. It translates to CASSGTGFTEAFF.

The CDR3 reads CASSSGGHQPQHF. The CDR3 DNA is TGTGCCAGCAGTTCAGGGGGCCATCAGCCCCAGCATTTT. This chain uses TRBV6-5 with TRBJ1-5; the match to TRBD1 covers 8 bases. The germline CDR1 and CDR2 sequences are MNHEY and SVGAGI. There are 13 residues in the CDR3. V shed 4 bases and J 5 bases; nucleotides not matched to a gene: 1.

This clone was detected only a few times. The DNA of the CDR3 is TGTGCCAGCAGCCAAGATTTGGCGTCCGGGGTACAAGAGACCCAGTACTTC. It specifies CASSQDLASGVQETQYF. This chain links TRBV3-1 (or the pseudogene TRBV3-2) with TRBJ2-5; tentative D call: TRBD2 (5 bases). This CDR3 has 17 amino acids. Germline V gene lookup returns CDR1 LGHDT and CDR2 YNNKEL (reference sequence). The V and J ends lost 0 bases and 2 bases respectively, with 16 bases between them.

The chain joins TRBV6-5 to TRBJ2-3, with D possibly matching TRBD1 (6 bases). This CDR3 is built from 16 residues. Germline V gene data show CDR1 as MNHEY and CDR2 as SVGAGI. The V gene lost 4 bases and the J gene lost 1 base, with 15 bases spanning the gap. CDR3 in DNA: TGTGCCAGCAGTTGGGACAAGGGAGTAGGCACAGATACGCAGTATTTT. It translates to CASSWDKGVGTDTQYF.